A selection of T cell receptor beta chains follows, all from one sample in a study of CD8 T cells in ankylosing spondylitis. TCRdb processed the 5' RACE reads anew with MiXCR; each CDR3 protein has one entry. The sample carries approximately 240,000 distinct CDR3 sequences, 20% to 30% recorded once. Sequencing input: blood, either unsorted or a sorted T cell fraction (not recorded which). The source is a male donor with ankylosing spondylitis or in good health (not recorded which). Each CDR3 is given without its conserved first and last residue.

V gene,CDR3 protein
TRBV5-1,ASSDGTESSYEQY
TRBV2,ASSTRGPKMGEQF
TRBV3-1,ASSRRGRDTEAF
TRBV20-1,SATPDRSYGYT
TRBV20-1,SARAASGGTDTQY
TRBV28,ASSLGGGEKLF
TRBV20-1,SASGGAADTQY
TRBV12-3/TRBV12-4,ASSDELQGGPDTQY
TRBV27,ASSPTRNSYEQY
TRBV6-1,ASSERPGDSNQPQH
TRBV24-1,ATSDPNRHNEQF
TRBV7-9,ASSLDMRQPNHGYT
TRBV25-1,ASSDPGTTSTDTQY
TRBV20-1,SARSGTEPYEQY
TRBV27,ASSSPGTGGMGEQY
TRBV20-1,SAFHSGGDTDTQY
TRBV7-9,ASSWAVETQY
TRBV12-3/TRBV12-4,ASRTKRGANVLT
TRBV14,ASSRGGVLDTQY
TRBV12-3/TRBV12-4,ASSLGDGYEQY